The 32 T cell receptor beta chains below were found in one sample sequenced in a study of blood T cell repertoires in COVID-19. Using immunoSEQ multiplex PCR, the repertoire was profiled, and TCRdb retains in-frame clones only, with some absent. Of some 220,000 clones in the sample, around 84% are singletons; the top ten hold around 13%. Material: peripheral blood. The origin of the receptors is a human donor in a cohort sampled during active COVID-19.

CDR3 nucleotides: TGTGCCAGCAGCCCTTCGGGACAGCGAAGTTCAAACACCATATATTTT. Encoded protein: CASSPSGQRSSNTIYF. This sequence joins TRBV7-2 and TRBJ1-3; 7 nucleotides line up with TRBD1. J lost 6 bases, V lost 5 bases, and 13 bases had no gene match. There are 16 residues in the CDR3. Per germline, CDR1 SGHTA and CDR2 FQGNSA. The whole variable domain, filled in from reference TRBV7-2 and TRBJ1-3, reads GAGVSQSPSNKVTEKGKDVELRCDPISGHTALYWYRQSLGQGLEFLIYFQGNSAPDKSGLPSDRFSAERTGGSVSTLTIQRTQQEDSAVYLCASSPSGQRSSNTIYFGEGSWLTVV.

The rearrangement uses TRBV2 and TRBJ1-4; D uncertain. Trimming cost V 6 bases and J 14 bases, with 16 bases left between them. CDR1 is SNHLY and CDR2 is FYNNEI in the germline V gene. The CDR3 contains 12 residues. The CDR3 sequence: CASRQVVKRLFF. The CDR3 DNA follows: TGTGCCAGCAGGCAGGTCGTGAAAAGGCTGTTTTTT.

CDR3 DNA: TGTGCCAGCAGCGCCCGGGGAAGCGGAGACGAGCAGTACTTC. Protein: CASSARGSGDEQYF. This chain links TRBV6-5 with TRBJ2-7; weak D call: TRBD2 (5 bases). The CDR3 totals 14 residues. Deletions cut 6 bases from V and 5 bases from J, with 17 bases between. CDR1 is MNHEY, CDR2 SVGAGI, per germline.

This chain uses TRBV3-1 (or the pseudogene TRBV3-2) with TRBJ2-7, with 7 bases aligning to TRBD2. The germline V gene encodes CDR1 LGHDT and CDR2 YNNKEL (reference sequence). V gave up 6 bases and J gave up 3 bases; unmatched junction bases: 11. CDR3 length: 15 amino acids. The CDR3 loop reads CASSFWDYRGYEQYF. DNA for the CDR3: TGTGCCAGCAGTTTTTGGGACTACCGGGGCTACGAGCAGTACTTC.

The chain links TRBV7-9 to TRBJ1-6; maybe TRBD1 (6 bases). The V gene lost 2 bases and the J gene lost 8 bases, with 13 bases spanning the gap. The CDR3 is made up of 15 amino acids. Germline CDR1 is SEHNR and CDR2 is FQNEAQ (reference sequence). The CDR3 protein is CASSLHLSGDSPLHF. For the CDR3, the DNA is TGTGCCAGCAGCTTACACCTGTCAGGGGATTCACCCCTCCACTTT.

The chain is built from TRBV4-1 and TRBJ2-5; D is perhaps TRBD2 (5 bases). V lost 5 bases and J lost 14, with 21 bases in between. Germline V gene data show CDR1 as MGHRA and CDR2 as YSYEKL. This CDR3 comprises 13 residues. CDR3 coding DNA: TGCGCCAGCAGCTCCTCGGTCGAGGGCTTAGTTTACTTC. Protein: CASSSSVEGLVYF.

In nucleotides, the CDR3 is TGTGCCAGCAGCGGGAAGCGGGAGGGCCTTAGCAATGAGCAGTTCTTC. Its protein product is CASSGKREGLSNEQFF. The V call is TRBV11-3, the J call TRBJ2-1; 10 bases match TRBD2. V was pared by 5 bases and J by 6 bases, with 10 bases of the junction left unmatched. CDR1 SGHNT and CDR2 YENEEA come from the germline V gene. The CDR3 loop spans 16 amino acids.

The genes are TRBV15 and TRBJ1-6; 9 bases line up with TRBD1. Germline assignment: CDR1 LNHNV and CDR2 YYDKDF (reference sequence). The V gene end was trimmed by 3 bases and the J gene end by 7 bases; junction bases not matched to a gene: 1. The CDR3 runs to 14 residues. This CDR3 reads CATSRDRGNSPLHF. The CDR3 DNA reads TGTGCCACCAGCAGGGACAGGGGAAATTCACCCCTCCACTTT.

The V and J genes are TRBV5-4 and TRBJ1-2; a weak D match, TRBD1 (6 bases). V lost 1 base and J lost 4, with 14 bases in between. This CDR3 is 15 amino acids long. The V gene's germline CDR1 is SGHNT and CDR2 YYREEE (reference sequence). The CDR3 region has the DNA TGTGCCAGCAGCTTGCAGGGGAGGGTCGGCTATGGCTACACCTTC. Protein: CASSLQGRVGYGYTF.

The sample holds a few counts of this clone. V gene TRBV5-1 combines with J gene TRBJ2-7; TRBD2 is a possible D gene (5 bases). Trimming stripped 0 bases from V and 4 bases from J, with 8 bases between. CDR3 length: 13 amino acids. Germline-derived CDR1 and CDR2 are SGHRS and YFSETQ. CDR3 residues: CASSLAGLYEQYF. CDR3 nucleotides: TGCGCCAGCAGCTTGGCTGGACTGTACGAGCAGTACTTC. The whole variable domain, remainder taken from reference TRBV5-1 and TRBJ2-7, is KAGVTQTPRYLIKTRGQQVTLSCSPISGHRSVSWYQQTPGQGLQFLFEYFSETQRNKGNFPGRFSGRQFSNSRSEMNVSTLELGDSALYLCASSLAGLYEQYFGPGTRLTVT.

The chain recombines TRBV7-9 with TRBJ1-4, with a tentative D call TRBD1 (5 bases). Per germline, CDR1 SEHNR and CDR2 FQNEAQ (reference sequence). V was cut by 3 bases and J by 6 bases, with 11 bases left in between. The CDR3 has 14 residues. CDR3: CASSLAGSDEKLFF. CDR3 in DNA: TGTGCCAGCAGCTTGGCAGGGTCTGATGAAAAACTGTTTTTT.

The chain joins TRBV7-9 to TRBJ1-2, with D possibly TRBD1 on 5 matching bases. CDR3 size: 14 residues. Germline loops: CDR1 SEHNR, CDR2 FQNEAQ (reference sequence). The V end was cut by 4 bases, the J end by 1 base, with 10 bases between. CDR3 nucleotide sequence: TGTGCCAGCAGCTCCCGACAGAATAACTATGGCTACACCTTC. It codes for CASSSRQNNYGYTF. The full variable domain, in which reference TRBV7-9 and TRBJ1-2 provide the parts outside the CDR3, is DTGVSQNPRHKITKRGQNVTFRCDPISEHNRLYWYRQTLGQGPEFLTYFQNEAQLEKSRLLSDRFSAERPKGSFSTLEIQRTEQGDSAMYLCASSSRQNNYGYTFGSGTRLTVV.

The chain has TRBV6-2 or TRBV6-3 and TRBJ1-2; 7 bases agree with TRBD1. CDR1 and CDR2 (germline): MNHEY, SVGEGT. V lost 5 bases to trimming and J lost 8 bases; unmatched junction nucleotides: 8. The CDR3 has 13 amino acids. Here the CDR3 DNA reads TGTGCCAGCAGTGCGACAGGGCGTGGGGGCTACACCTTC. Translating gives CASSATGRGGYTF.

The J gene is TRBJ2-5, the V gene TRBV6-5, with D hard to call. Germline assignment: CDR1 MNHEY and CDR2 SVGAGI. Trimming left V 5 bases short and J 5 bases short, with 12 bases between. The CDR3 runs 13 residues. This chain's CDR3 is CASSTSFRETQYF. In nucleotides, the CDR3 is TGTGCCAGCAGTACGTCCTTCCGGGAGACCCAGTACTTC.

The V gene is TRBV3-1 (or the pseudogene TRBV3-2), the J gene TRBJ1-1; D is perhaps TRBD1 (5 bases). V lost 9 bases, J lost 0 bases, and 11 bases lay in between. Per the germline V gene, CDR1 is LGHDT and CDR2 is YNNKEL (reference sequence). This CDR3 contains 13 residues. DNA of the CDR3: TGTGCCAGTATGCGACAGCTGAACACTGAAGCTTTCTTT. Its protein product is CASMRQLNTEAFF.

This CDR3 reads CATVAGSVNTGELFF. The CDR3 DNA reads as TGTGCCACCGTCGCGGGATCAGTGAACACCGGGGAGCTGTTTTTT. This chain uses TRBV10-3 with TRBJ2-2; D might be TRBD2 (6 bases). CDR1 is ENHRY, CDR2 SYGVKD, per germline. The V end lost 10 bases, the J end lost 1 base, and 16 bases lay between the germline ends. The CDR3 contains 15 residues.

This rearrangement joins TRBV28 to TRBJ2-3, with 12 nucleotides matching TRBD1. The germline gives CDR1 MDHEN, CDR2 SYDVKM. The ends lost 5 bases at V and 6 bases at J; junction bases unmatched: 6. The CDR3 runs to 15 residues. In DNA form, the CDR3 reads TGTGCCAGCAGTCGACCGGGACAGGGGGCGGATACGCAGTATTTT. It yields the protein CASSRPGQGADTQYF.

This rearrangement joins TRBV9 to TRBJ1-2; tentative D call: TRBD1 (6 bases). Between the trimmed V and J ends, which lost 0 bases and 4 bases, there was a span of 13 bases. The CDR3 is 15 residues long. CDR1 SGDLS and CDR2 YYNGEE come from the germline V gene. In DNA form, the CDR3 reads TGTGCCAGCAGCGTAGACGCACAGGGCGTCTATGGCTACACCTTC. Translated: CASSVDAQGVYGYTF.

The chain combines TRBV6-5 with TRBJ1-4; TRBD1 matches at 9 bases. V gave up 4 bases and J gave up 7 bases; unmatched junction bases: 4. Looked up from germline, CDR1 is MNHEY and CDR2 is SVGAGI. There are 14 residues in the CDR3. CDR3 bases: TGTGCCAGCAGTTCCGACAGGGGGGGTGAAAAACTGTTTTTT. Translation: CASSSDRGGEKLFF.

This clone was picked up a small number of times. The V call is TRBV24-1, the J call TRBJ1-3; D unresolved. Per the germline V gene, CDR1 is KGHDR and CDR2 is SFDVKD. V was shortened by 7 bases and J by 4 bases, with 10 bases between the two germline ends. The CDR3 has 13 amino acids. The CDR3 DNA is TGTGCCACCAGGGGAGGGCCCGGAAACACCATATATTTT. It encodes CATRGGPGNTIYF.

This clone was seen a handful of times. The identical CDR3 is also encoded by other nucleotide sequences in the sample. The V gene is TRBV28, the J gene TRBJ1-5; D unclear. Germline V lookup: CDR1 MDHEN, CDR2 SYDVKM. The CDR3 consists of 12 residues. The ends were cut back, 7 bases at V and 6 bases at J, with 10 bases in the middle. CDR3 region: CASTRGGQPQHF. The DNA for the CDR3 is TGTGCCAGCACCCGAGGAGGTCAGCCCCAGCATTTT.

This clone has only one observation. This sequence joins TRBV7-2 and TRBJ2-2, with D perhaps matching TRBD1 (6 bases). Germline V gene data show CDR1 as SGHTA and CDR2 as FQGNSA. Trimming left V 5 bases short and J 1 base short, with 14 bases between. This CDR3 is 16 amino acids long. The CDR3 region is CASSPRTVMNTGELFF. CDR3 nucleotides: TGTGCCAGCAGCCCGAGGACAGTTATGAACACCGGGGAGCTGTTTTTT.

The chain uses TRBV4-3 and TRBJ1-4, with TRBD1 matching over 9 bases. J was trimmed by 8 bases and V by 0 bases; bases with no gene match: 4. Germline V lookup: CDR1 LGHNA, CDR2 YSLEER. This CDR3 region has 15 residues. The CDR3: CASSQDRTGDEKLFF. Here the CDR3 DNA reads TGCGCCAGCAGCCAAGATCGGACAGGGGACGAAAAACTGTTTTTT.

This chain joins TRBV11-2 and TRBJ2-7; maybe TRBD1 (6 bases). The CDR3 sequence is 15 residues long. Germline CDR1 and CDR2: SGHAT and FQNNGV. The V gene lost 5 bases and the J gene lost 1 base, with 15 bases spanning the gap. This CDR3 is CASSPLGQGSYEQYF. In DNA, the CDR3 is TGTGCCAGCAGCCCACTAGGGCAGGGGTCCTACGAGCAGTACTTC.

The chain employs TRBV28 and TRBJ1-1, with 7 nucleotides matching TRBD1. Germline assignment: CDR1 MDHEN and CDR2 SYDVKM. The CDR3 length is 15 residues. Trimming took 6 bases from V and 5 from J; bases not matched to a gene: 12. CDR3 coding DNA: TGTGCCAGCAGCTCTCCGCAGGGGGTAGGGACTGAAGCTTTCTTT. Translating gives CASSSPQGVGTEAFF.

There are a few counts of this clone. The rearrangement joins TRBV19 to TRBJ1-4; 9 nucleotides align to TRBD1. With 5 bases clipped from V and 8 bases from J, the junction kept 9 bases outside the gene matches. There are 15 residues in the CDR3. Germline values: CDR1 LNHDA, CDR2 SQIVND (reference sequence). The CDR3 loop is CASSSTGGFSEKLFF. CDR3 in DNA: TGTGCCAGTAGTTCAACAGGGGGCTTCAGCGAAAAACTGTTTTTT.

This clone was seen once. The genes are TRBV6-6 and TRBJ2-7; D is unclear. Germline V lookup: CDR1 MNHNY, CDR2 SVGAGI (reference sequence). The CDR3 has 12 residues. The ends were cut back, 4 bases at V and 1 base at J, with 5 bases in the middle. The CDR3 loop is CASSSGSYEQYF. DNA of the CDR3: TGTGCCAGCAGTTCCGGTTCCTACGAGCAGTACTTC.

The chain uses TRBV7-2 and TRBJ2-2; D may be TRBD1 (5 bases). Germline V gives CDR1 SGHTA, CDR2 FQGNSA. The V end lost 0 bases, the J end lost 3 bases, and 5 bases lay between the germline ends. The CDR3 totals 14 residues. This CDR3 reads CASSLAGDTGELFF. The CDR3, as DNA: TGTGCCAGCAGCTTAGCAGGGGACACCGGGGAGCTGTTTTTT.

A few counts support this clone. The rearrangement joins TRBV7-9 to TRBJ2-7; 9 nucleotides line up with TRBD2. Unmatched junction bases numbered 7, after V lost 4 bases and J lost 6 bases. CDR1 SEHNR and CDR2 FQNEAQ come from the germline V gene (reference sequence). There are 14 residues in the CDR3. CDR3 sequence (DNA): TGTGCCAGCAGCTCTAGCGGGGTCCCTCGCGAGCAGTACTTC. Translation: CASSSSGVPREQYF.

For the CDR3, the DNA is TGTGCCAGAAGCTCGACACGGGAGGAAGAAAAACTGTTTTTT. Its protein product is CARSSTREEEKLFF. This chain connects TRBV5-3 to TRBJ1-4; D gene unclear. TRBV5-3 is an ORF for which the function is uncertain. V dropped 3 bases and J dropped 8 bases, with 14 bases sitting between them. This CDR3 is built from 14 residues.

The V call is TRBV28, the J call TRBJ1-2; D perhaps matches TRBD1 (5 bases). The V and J ends lost 3 bases and 0 bases respectively, with 14 bases between them. This CDR3 is 16 amino acids long. The germline gives CDR1 MDHEN, CDR2 SYDVKM. The CDR3 is CASSLSGTGANYGYTF. CDR3 DNA: TGTGCCAGCAGTTTGAGTGGGACGGGAGCTAACTATGGCTACACCTTC.

The table lists this clone with many counts. The chain combines TRBV7-3 with TRBJ2-2; a possible D gene is TRBD2 (6 bases). V lost 2 bases and J lost 1, with 8 bases in between. This CDR3 is 15 amino acids long. Per germline, CDR1 SGHTA and CDR2 FQGTGA. CDR3 in DNA: TGTGCCAGCAGCTTAGGCGGGATGAACACCGGGGAGCTGTTTTTT. Translating it yields CASSLGGMNTGELFF.